This TCR beta chain was recovered during a study of beta chain features in type 1 diabetes (dated by TCRdb to the late 2010s). With regard to the full study: Patients and healthy donors did not differ in mean age, gender distribution, total cell number or subset yield. A total of roughly 99 million sorted cells were examined across all samples, and the number of cells per subset was strongly correlated with RNA yield. Regulatory and stem cell-like memory subsets were isolated from only 8 patients and roughly eight healthy donors, whereas naive and central memory subsets came from all 30 or so donors. In the study, TCRB repertoires of sorted circulating CD4+ T cell subsets from recently diagnosed type 1 diabetes patients were compared with those of matched healthy donors. Results the study describes overall, beyond this receptor: Because cDNA rather than genomic DNA was sequenced, highly expressing activated cells could have been over-represented, although no difference in activation and CD3 levels was found between groups. Patients with type 1 diabetes made fewer insertions and deleted more nucleotides at VDJ recombination sites, implying thymic rearrangement abnormalities. The naive, central memory and regulatory TCRB repertoires appeared to resemble one another more closely among patients than among healthy donors. Shorter templates might have been favored by PCR, but patient and control samples were amplified and corrected together, so both groups would have been affected equally by any skew. Type 1 diabetes patients showed a moderate but significant shortening of TCRB CDR3 length in all four CD4+ subsets. Because small numbers of individuals were included in the HLA sub-analyses, any influence of HLA type on TCRB rearrangement was left unresolved.

The CDR3 contains 15 residues, cysteine and phenylalanine counted. Just CDR3 DNA is preserved here, 45 bases in frame from base 1. The trim is 0 bases for V and 10 bases for J, with a gap of 16 bases between the germline ends. The germline V gene (reference sequence) supplies CDR1 GTSNPN and CDR2 SVGIG. From each donor, a single peripheral blood sample of about 100 mL on average was drawn into heparinised tubes. Using a panel that included CD45RO, CCR7, CD25, CD127, CD95 and CD27, naive, central memory, regulatory and stem cell-like memory CD4+ T cells were sorted on a BD FACSAria II. Every sorted population had a purity above 95%. Right away, PBMCs were isolated by Lymphoprep density gradient centrifugation and were stained directly, with no culture step. To minimize batch effects, samples were stained and sorted in pairs, one healthy donor with one patient per experiment. This clone showed up just a few times. Which antigen it targets is not known. No per-base quality is available; no much larger clone lies one base away.

All of the isolated RNA was reverse transcribed with the High Capacity cDNA Reverse Transcription Kit, so expressed TCRB transcripts were sequenced. Deep immunoSEQ sequencing was applied to naive, central memory and regulatory T cell samples, giving an average of roughly 3.6 million total reads per sample. Sorted cells were lysed in RLT buffer, and RNA was extracted using DNase-treated RNeasy Micro or Mini kits according to cell number. Each cell subset was processed on its own to prevent cross-contamination, while patient and healthy donor samples were processed together. TCRB sequences were amplified from cDNA with the immunoSEQ multiplex PCR, producing 87-bp fragments spanning the CDR3 region. Amplicons were sequenced on the Illumina HiSeq platform. The authors' analysis ran thus. Synthetic template baselines were used to correct PCR bias computationally, reads within Hamming distance 2 were collapsed, and singletons that could not be merged were discarded. Reads were aligned against IMGT to assign V, D and J genes, CDR3 length and insertions or deletions at six rearrangement sites. Within each subset, clonotype counts were normalized to sorted cell number, after which true diversity and Gini coefficients were computed with the tcR R package. Repertoire sharing was quantified using the overlap coefficient calculated on TCRB nucleotide sequences. Out-of-frame TCRB sequences from naive cells were analyzed to stand in for the pre-selection repertoire. Here the immuneACCESS table is served through TCRdb, limited to in-frame sequences with V and J called. Missing clones are a known gap in these copies; in checked studies unresolved V genes cover under half, and the rest lacks a known reason. That table gives V, J and clone size, and the DNA gave D and trimming. For this sample the table gives approximately 730,000 clones, of which around an eighth were detected only once. 0.022% of the sample is taken by the ten largest.

Input material: naive CD4+ T cells from blood. This specimen's cell subset or site label, per the study, means: true naive CD4+ T cells. The chain is made from TRBV30 and TRBJ1-6; the D gene identity is not certain. The sequence derives from a man aged 18-30 years with type 1 diabetes. DNA sequence: TGTGCCTGGAGTGTAGAAGAGGCCAGAAACTCACCCCTCCACTTT. Translation gives CAWSVEEARNSPLHF.